This is a list of T cell receptor beta chains from one sample in a study of shared clonotypes between healthy human individuals. Profiling relied on immunoSEQ multiplex PCR, and the TCRdb table lists in-frame clones only, not all of them. Of about 580,000 clones detected, 98% appear once; the ten largest clones hold 0.3% to 0.35%. Material: naive CD8+ T cells sorted from blood. These receptors originate from a man aged 30-40 years in good health. The CDR3 runs from the conserved cysteine through the conserved F or W. Fields, in order: J gene, D gene, clone size, V gene, CDR3 DNA, CDR3 protein. D genes are given only for firm matches. Clone size appears in some rows only: once, few, many, or a class for an expanded clone.

J: TRBJ1-1
D: TRBD1
size: once
V: TRBV7-8
DNA: TGTGCCAGCAGCTTAGAGGGGGCGAACACTGAAGCTTTCTTT
CDR3: CASSLEGANTEAFF

J: TRBJ2-3
D: -
size: -
V: TRBV7-7
DNA: TGTGCCAGCAGCCTAGATGGGGCAGATACGCAGTATTTT
CDR3: CASSLDGADTQYF

J: TRBJ2-7
D: -
size: -
V: TRBV27
DNA: TGTGCCAGCATCGGGGGCAAACATTACGAGCAGTACTTC
CDR3: CASIGGKHYEQYF

J: TRBJ1-2
D: -
size: -
V: TRBV9
DNA: TGTGCCAGCAGCCAGACACACGAACGGCCCTTCTATGGCTACACCTTC
CDR3: CASSQTHERPFYGYTF

J: TRBJ1-2
D: -
size: -
V: TRBV9
DNA: TGTGCCAGCAGCTCCCTGGGATCGGTGAATGGCTACACCTTC
CDR3: CASSSLGSVNGYTF

J: TRBJ1-2
D: -
size: -
V: TRBV2
DNA: TGTGCCAGCTACGACCCCGCGGACTTGCCCCGTAGTGGCTACACCTTC
CDR3: CASYDPADLPRSGYTF

J: TRBJ1-5
D: -
size: -
V: TRBV4-3
DNA: TGCGCCAGCAGCCAAGTCTTGGGTCAGCCCCAGCATTTT
CDR3: CASSQVLGQPQHF

J: TRBJ1-2
D: TRBD1
size: -
V: TRBV7-9
DNA: TGTGCCAGCAGCTCCTGGGACAGGGTCGATGGCTACACCTTC
CDR3: CASSSWDRVDGYTF

J: TRBJ2-1
D: -
size: -
V: TRBV5-6
DNA: TGTGCCAGCAGTTTCTGGGGCGGGGCGTCCTACAATGAGCAGTTCTTC
CDR3: CASSFWGGASYNEQFF

J: TRBJ2-7
D: -
size: -
V: TRBV6-1
DNA: TGTGCCAGCAGCGCCGGAGCAGGCTCCTACGAGCAGTACTTC
CDR3: CASSAGAGSYEQYF

J: TRBJ2-7
D: TRBD1
size: -
V: TRBV23-1
DNA: TGCGCCGCGCCGGACAGGGGGCCCCGAGGGTACTTC
CDR3: CAAPDRGPRGYF

J: TRBJ2-2
D: TRBD1
size: -
V: TRBV27
DNA: TGTGCCAGCAGTCGGACAGGTCCGGCCGGGGAGCTGTTTTTT
CDR3: CASSRTGPAGELFF

J: TRBJ1-2
D: -
size: -
V: TRBV29-1
DNA: TGCAGCGTCTCGCTCCCTAACTATGGCTACACCTTC
CDR3: CSVSLPNYGYTF

J: TRBJ2-1
D: -
size: once
V: TRBV5-1
DNA: TGCGCCAGCAGCTTGTCGGGACGGGAGCAGTTCTTC
CDR3: CASSLSGREQFF

J: TRBJ2-1
D: TRBD2
size: -
V: TRBV5-1
DNA: TGCGCCAGCAGCTTGGAAGCGGGAGACCAGAATGAGCAGTTCTTC
CDR3: CASSLEAGDQNEQFF

J: TRBJ1-5
D: -
size: -
V: TRBV30
DNA: TGTGCCTGGAGTGTGGGTCAGACCCTTAATCAGCCCCAGCATTTT
CDR3: CAWSVGQTLNQPQHF

J: TRBJ2-1
D: -
size: -
V: TRBV15
DNA: TGTGCCACCAGCAGTACAGGGAGCTCCTACAATGAGCAGTTCTTC
CDR3: CATSSTGSSYNEQFF

J: TRBJ2-1
D: -
size: -
V: TRBV7-6
DNA: TGTGCCAGCAGCGGGACCGGGACAAAGAAATACAATGAGCAGTTCTTC
CDR3: CASSGTGTKKYNEQFF

J: TRBJ2-7
D: -
size: -
V: TRBV11-2
DNA: TGTGCCAGCAGCTTAGATCCTGAGACGTCGGCCTACGAGCAGTACTTC
CDR3: CASSLDPETSAYEQYF

J: TRBJ2-3
D: TRBD1
size: -
V: TRBV27
DNA: TGTGCCAGCAGGAAACCGGGACAGGGGCGCACAGATACGCAGTATTTT
CDR3: CASRKPGQGRTDTQYF

J: TRBJ2-5
D: -
size: -
V: TRBV6-6
DNA: TGTGCCAGCAGCTTCGGAGGGCAGGGCGAAGAGACCCAGTACTTC
CDR3: CASSFGGQGEETQYF

J: TRBJ2-1
D: TRBD2
size: -
V: TRBV13
DNA: TGTGCCAGCATTCGGAGCGGGAGTCCTCCTATGGATGAGCAGTTCTTC
CDR3: CASIRSGSPPMDEQFF

J: TRBJ1-2
D: -
size: -
V: TRBV4-1
DNA: TGCGCCAGCAGCCAAGGACAGGTCGCTTCTTATGGCTACACCTTC
CDR3: CASSQGQVASYGYTF

J: TRBJ2-7
D: -
size: -
V: TRBV7-9
DNA: TGTGCCAGCAGCCCCCGGGACCGGTTCTACGAGCAGTACTTC
CDR3: CASSPRDRFYEQYF

J: TRBJ1-2
D: -
size: -
V: TRBV29-1
DNA: TGCAGCGTTGACGAAACGTTGTTATATGGCTACACCTTC
CDR3: CSVDETLLYGYTF

J: TRBJ2-1
D: TRBD1
size: -
V: TRBV27
DNA: TGTGCCAGCAGTATCACAGGGGTGGGTGAGCAGTTCTTC
CDR3: CASSITGVGEQFF

J: TRBJ2-1
D: TRBD2
size: -
V: TRBV6-1
DNA: TGTGCCAGCAGTGAAAATCGGATGGGGACTAGGGACGATGAGCAGTTCTTC
CDR3: CASSENRMGTRDDEQFF

J: TRBJ1-5
D: -
size: few
V: TRBV18
DNA: TGTGCCAGCTCACCACCGGGGTCCGTCCCCAATCAGCCCCAGCATTTT
CDR3: CASSPPGSVPNQPQHF

J: TRBJ1-2
D: -
size: -
V: TRBV5-1
DNA: TGCGCCAGCAGCTTCGCCGCTCAGGGGTTCGGAGGCTACACCTTC
CDR3: CASSFAAQGFGGYTF

J: TRBJ1-5
D: -
size: -
V: TRBV27
DNA: TGTGCCAGCAGTTTATCCTTTAAAGGGCCCCAGCATTTT
CDR3: CASSLSFKGPQHF

J: TRBJ2-3
D: TRBD1
size: -
V: TRBV18
DNA: TGTGCCAGCTCGTACAGGGGCCGTAGCACAGATACGCAGTATTTT
CDR3: CASSYRGRSTDTQYF

J: TRBJ2-7
D: -
size: -
V: TRBV6-5
DNA: TGTGCCAGCAGTTACGTAGCAACCTACGAGCAGTACTTC
CDR3: CASSYVATYEQYF

J: TRBJ2-1
D: -
size: -
V: TRBV7-9
DNA: TGTGCCAGCAGCTTATACGCCGCGGGTGCCTACAATGAGCAGTTCTTC
CDR3: CASSLYAAGAYNEQFF

J: TRBJ2-5
D: TRBD2
size: -
V: TRBV4-1
DNA: TGCGCCAGCAGCCAAGATCCCTCAGGGGTAGCGGGAGATAAGGAGACCCAGTACTTC
CDR3: CASSQDPSGVAGDKETQYF

J: TRBJ2-2
D: -
size: -
V: TRBV7-7
DNA: TGTGCTAGCAGCTTAGGGGCAGGTGGCACCGGGGAGCTGTTTTTT
CDR3: CASSLGAGGTGELFF

J: TRBJ1-5
D: -
size: -
V: TRBV7-8
DNA: TGTGCCAGCAGCTTATTGGGGGGCCGGGGCAATCAGCCCCAGCATTTT
CDR3: CASSLLGGRGNQPQHF

J: TRBJ1-2
D: TRBD1
size: -
V: TRBV7-9
DNA: TGTGCCAGCAGCTTAGTGACAGGGGACTATGGCTACACCTTC
CDR3: CASSLVTGDYGYTF

J: TRBJ2-2
D: TRBD2
size: -
V: TRBV4-1
DNA: TGCGCCAGCAGCTCTAGCGGGAGCACCGGGGAGCTGTTTTTT
CDR3: CASSSSGSTGELFF

J: TRBJ2-1
D: TRBD2
size: once
V: TRBV7-9
DNA: TGTGCCAGCAGCTTAGCGGAGGGGCTAGCGGGATTAGTCAATGAGCAGTTCTTC
CDR3: CASSLAEGLAGLVNEQFF

J: TRBJ2-2
D: -
size: -
V: TRBV28
DNA: TGTGCCAGCAGTTGGGGGTCAGGCGGGGAGCTGTTTTTT
CDR3: CASSWGSGGELFF

J: TRBJ1-1
D: -
size: -
V: TRBV10-3
DNA: TGTGCCATCAGTGGGGGTGGAATTGAAGCTTTCTTT
CDR3: CAISGGGIEAFF

J: TRBJ2-1
D: TRBD1
size: -
V: TRBV27
DNA: TGTGCCAGCAGACTGGGGACAGCCTCCACCTACAATGAGCAGTTCTTC
CDR3: CASRLGTASTYNEQFF

J: TRBJ2-7
D: -
size: -
V: TRBV7-3
DNA: TGTGCCAGCAATTCTGGGCAGTACTTC
CDR3: CASNSGQYF

J: TRBJ2-2
D: TRBD2
size: -
V: TRBV4-1
DNA: TGCGCCAGCAGCCAAGATTGGACTAGGTCGGAGCTGTTTTTT
CDR3: CASSQDWTRSELFF

J: TRBJ2-7
D: -
size: -
V: TRBV28
DNA: TGTGCCAGCAGTTTCAGGTCGGCTGGCGAGCAGTACTTC
CDR3: CASSFRSAGEQYF

J: TRBJ1-2
D: -
size: -
V: TRBV11-2
DNA: TGTGCCAGCAGCTCGACAGGAGATACTATGGTAGGCTACACCTTC
CDR3: CASSSTGDTMVGYTF